This T cell receptor (beta chain) was captured in a study of T cells in Graves' hyperthyroidism and ophthalmopathy. Regarding the study as a whole: Within blood appeared most thyroid clonotypes that had expanded above 0.001.

Germline CDR1 SGDLS, CDR2 YYNGEE. The CDR3 contains 17 residues. The J segment lost 6 bases and the V segment lost 2 bases, leaving 16 bases of the junction unmatched. TCR beta CDR3 sequences were amplified from RNA transcripts. The TCR CDR3 first-round RT-PCR relied on the HTBI primer set. Via MiXCR, TCRdb re-called the multiplex PCR reads, giving one row per CDR3 protein. Here the sample spans 40,000 to 60,000 distinct CDR3 sequences, around 55% being singletons. This clonotype rates as medium-sized. The antigen is not known. Stability of Graves' hyperthyroidism was defined as absent ophthalmopathy progression within 18 months. The patients, who ranged from 18 to 65 in age, presented with newly diagnosed hyperthyroidism lasting under 2 months.

This sequence joins TRBV9 and TRBJ2-7; 8 positions agree with TRBD2. The source of this sequence is a young man with Graves' hyperthyroidism. Sequencing was done on a sample of peripheral blood or thyroid tissue (not recorded which). CDR3 coding DNA: TGTGCCAGCAGCGTCCGAGATAGTGGCGGGGGGACCGGCGAGCAGTACTTC. Translation: CASSVRDSGGGTGEQYF. The full variable domain, with the rest looked up from reference TRBV9 and TRBJ2-7, is DSGVTQTPKHLITATGQRVTLRCSPRSGDLSVYWYQQSLDQGLQFLIQYYNGEERAKGNILERFSAQQFPDLHSELNLSSLELGDSALYFCASSVRDSGGGTGEQYFGPGTRLTVT.